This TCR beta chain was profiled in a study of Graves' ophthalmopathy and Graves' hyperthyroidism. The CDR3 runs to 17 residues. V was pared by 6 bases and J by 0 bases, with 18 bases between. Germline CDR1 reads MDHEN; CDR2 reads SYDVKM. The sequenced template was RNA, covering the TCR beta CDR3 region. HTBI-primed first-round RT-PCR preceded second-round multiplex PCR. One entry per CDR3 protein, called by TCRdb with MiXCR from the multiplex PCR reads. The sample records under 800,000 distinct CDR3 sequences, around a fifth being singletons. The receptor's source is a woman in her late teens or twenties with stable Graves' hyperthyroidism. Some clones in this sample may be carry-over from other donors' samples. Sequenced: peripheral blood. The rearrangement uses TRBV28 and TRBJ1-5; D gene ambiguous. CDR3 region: CASSLADKIVSNQPQHF. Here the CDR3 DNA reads TGTGCCAGCAGCTTAGCCGACAAAATAGTTAGCAATCAGCCCCAGCATTTT.